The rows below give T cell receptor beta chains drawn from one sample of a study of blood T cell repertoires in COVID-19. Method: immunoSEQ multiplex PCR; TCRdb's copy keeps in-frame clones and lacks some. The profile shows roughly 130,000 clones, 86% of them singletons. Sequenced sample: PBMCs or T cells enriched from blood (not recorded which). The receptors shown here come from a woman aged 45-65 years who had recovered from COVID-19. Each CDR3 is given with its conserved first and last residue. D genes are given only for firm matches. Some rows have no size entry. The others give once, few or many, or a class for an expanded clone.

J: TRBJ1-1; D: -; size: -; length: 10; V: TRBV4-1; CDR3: CASSQGSFFF; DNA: TGCGCCAGCAGCCAAGGTTCCTTTTTCTTT
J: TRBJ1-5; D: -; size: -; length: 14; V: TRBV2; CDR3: CASSWGGAVQPQHF; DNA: TGTGCCAGCAGTTGGGGGGGGGCCGTTCAGCCCCAGCATTTT
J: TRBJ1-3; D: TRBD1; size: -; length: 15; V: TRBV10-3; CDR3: CAISEQGVVGNTIYF; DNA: TGTGCCATCAGTGAGCAGGGGGTGGTTGGAAACACCATATATTTT
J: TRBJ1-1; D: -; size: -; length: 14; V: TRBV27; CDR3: CASSFGESGTEAFF; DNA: TGTGCCAGCAGTTTTGGGGAGTCGGGCACTGAAGCTTTCTTT
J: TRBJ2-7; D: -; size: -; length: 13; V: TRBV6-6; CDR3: CASSPPGSYEQYF; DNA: TGTGCCAGCAGCCCCCCGGGGTCCTACGAGCAGTACTTC
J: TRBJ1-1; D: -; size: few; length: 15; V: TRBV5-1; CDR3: CASSLGALRHTEAFF; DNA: TGCGCCAGCAGCTTGGGGGCCCTACGACACACTGAAGCTTTCTTT
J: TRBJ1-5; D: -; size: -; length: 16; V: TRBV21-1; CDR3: CASSKPGQDDNQPQHF; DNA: TGTGCCAGCAGCAAACCGGGACAGGACGACAATCAGCCCCAGCATTTT
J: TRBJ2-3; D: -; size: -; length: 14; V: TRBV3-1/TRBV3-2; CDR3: CASSQQLATDTQYF; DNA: TGTGCCAGCAGCCAACAACTAGCTACAGATACGCAGTATTTT
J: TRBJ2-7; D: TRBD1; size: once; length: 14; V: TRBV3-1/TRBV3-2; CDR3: CASSPPGQGYEQYF; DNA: TGTGCCAGCAGCCCCCCGGGACAGGGGTACGAGCAGTACTTC
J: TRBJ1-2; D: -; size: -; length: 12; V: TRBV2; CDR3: CASIGSPYGYTF; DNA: TGTGCCAGCATCGGGAGCCCCTATGGCTACACCTTC
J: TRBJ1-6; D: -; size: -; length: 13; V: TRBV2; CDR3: CASTSLGRSPLHF; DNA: TGTGCCAGCACCTCTCTGGGCCGTTCACCCCTCCACTTT
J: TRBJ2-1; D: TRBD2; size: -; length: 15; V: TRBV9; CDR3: CASTPSGGPDNEQFF; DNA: TGTGCCAGCACCCCTAGCGGGGGACCAGACAATGAGCAGTTCTTC
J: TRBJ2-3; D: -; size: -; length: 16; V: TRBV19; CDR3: CASGTGRAVSTDTQYF; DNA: TGTGCCAGTGGTACGGGAAGAGCGGTGAGCACAGATACGCAGTATTTT
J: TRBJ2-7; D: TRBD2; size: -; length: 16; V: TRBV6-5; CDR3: CASSYSIPQGGNEQYF; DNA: TGTGCCAGCAGTTACTCGATTCCCCAGGGAGGGAACGAGCAGTACTTC
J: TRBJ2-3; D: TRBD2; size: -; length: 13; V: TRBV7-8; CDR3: CASSGGRTDTQYF; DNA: TGTGCCAGTTCGGGGGGTCGCACAGATACGCAGTATTTT
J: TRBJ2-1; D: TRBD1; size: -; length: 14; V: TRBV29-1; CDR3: CSVEDTGGPDEQFF; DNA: TGCAGCGTTGAGGATACAGGGGGTCCGGATGAGCAGTTCTTC
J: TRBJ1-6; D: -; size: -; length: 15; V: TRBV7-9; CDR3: CASSPLGANNSPLHF; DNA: TGTGCCAGCAGCCCACTGGGGGCAAATAATTCACCCCTCCACTTT
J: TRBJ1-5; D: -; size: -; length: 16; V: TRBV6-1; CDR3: CASSELGARSNQPQHF; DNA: TGTGCCAGCAGTGAATTGGGGGCTCGGAGCAATCAGCCCCAGCATTTT
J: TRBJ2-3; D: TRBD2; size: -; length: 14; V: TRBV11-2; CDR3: CASSPAGDSDTQYF; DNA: TGTGCCAGCAGCCCAGCGGGGGATTCAGATACGCAGTATTTT
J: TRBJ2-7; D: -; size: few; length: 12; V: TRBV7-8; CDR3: CASSPGHYEQYF; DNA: TGTGCCAGCAGCCCGGGACATTACGAGCAGTACTTC
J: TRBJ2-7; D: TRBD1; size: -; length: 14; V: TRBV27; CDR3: CASSTGQGSYEQYF; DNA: TGTGCCAGCAGTACAGGACAGGGCTCCTACGAGCAGTACTTC
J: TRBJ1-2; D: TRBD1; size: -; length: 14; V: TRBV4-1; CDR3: CASSQTGDGTGYTF; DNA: TGCGCCAGCAGCCAGACAGGGGATGGCACGGGCTACACCTTC
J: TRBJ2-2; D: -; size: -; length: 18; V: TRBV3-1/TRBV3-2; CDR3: CASSHLVPRGANTGELFF; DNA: TGTGCCAGCAGCCATTTGGTGCCCCGGGGAGCGAACACCGGGGAGCTGTTTTTT
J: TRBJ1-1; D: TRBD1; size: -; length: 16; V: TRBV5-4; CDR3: CASSLPQQGVHTEAFF; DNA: TGTGCCAGCAGCTTGCCTCAGCAGGGGGTGCACACTGAAGCTTTCTTT
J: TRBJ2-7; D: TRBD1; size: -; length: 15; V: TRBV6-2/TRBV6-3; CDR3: CASSHRDRGPYEQYF; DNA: TGTGCCAGCAGCCACAGGGACAGAGGCCCCTACGAGCAGTACTTC
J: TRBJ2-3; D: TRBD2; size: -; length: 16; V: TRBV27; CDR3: CASRGLAGASTDTQYF; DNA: TGTGCCAGCCGCGGACTAGCGGGGGCTAGCACAGATACGCAGTATTTT
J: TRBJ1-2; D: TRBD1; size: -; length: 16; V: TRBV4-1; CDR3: CASSQVKDRVFYGYTF; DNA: TGCGCCAGCAGCCAAGTCAAGGACAGGGTTTTCTATGGCTACACCTTC
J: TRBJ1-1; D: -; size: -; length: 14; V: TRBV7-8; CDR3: CASSLGRSNTEAFF; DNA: TGTGCCAGCAGCTTGGGCAGGTCCAACACTGAAGCTTTCTTT
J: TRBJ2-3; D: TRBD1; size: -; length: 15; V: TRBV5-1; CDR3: CASSPGTGYTDTQYF; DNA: TGCGCCAGCAGCCCTGGGACAGGATACACAGATACGCAGTATTTT
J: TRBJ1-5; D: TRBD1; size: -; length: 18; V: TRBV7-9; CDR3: CASSLLSSGQGVNQPQHF; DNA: TGTGCCAGCAGCTTATTATCCTCGGGGCAGGGGGTTAACCAGCCCCAGCATTTT
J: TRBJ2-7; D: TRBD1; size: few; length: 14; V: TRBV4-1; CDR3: CASSQERQGYEQYF; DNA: TGCGCCAGCAGCCAAGAAAGACAGGGCTACGAGCAGTACTTC
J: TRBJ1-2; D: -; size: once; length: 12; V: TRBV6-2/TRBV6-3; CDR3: CASSYSNYGYTF; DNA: TGTGCCAGCAGTTACAGCAACTATGGCTACACCTTC
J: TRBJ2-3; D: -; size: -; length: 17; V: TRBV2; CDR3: CASSSIFPGWGTDTQYF; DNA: TGTGCCAGCAGTTCTATCTTCCCAGGGTGGGGTACAGATACGCAGTATTTT
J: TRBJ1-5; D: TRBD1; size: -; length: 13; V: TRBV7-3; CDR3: CASSAGQNQPQHF; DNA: TGTGCCAGCAGCGCGGGACAGAATCAGCCCCAGCATTTT
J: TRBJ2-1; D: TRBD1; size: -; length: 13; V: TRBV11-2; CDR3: CASSSGQGSPQFF; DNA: TGTGCCAGCAGCTCCGGACAGGGGTCACCACAGTTCTTC
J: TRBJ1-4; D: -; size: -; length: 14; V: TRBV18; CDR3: CASSPTGWGEKLFF; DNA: TGTGCCAGCTCACCAACAGGGTGGGGTGAAAAACTGTTTTTT